The T cell receptor (beta chain) described here comes from a study of CD8 T cells in ankylosing spondylitis. Quantitative barcoded 5'-RACE was used to prepare TCR beta libraries. In TCRdb, the 5' RACE reads were re-called with MiXCR into one record per CDR3 protein. Counted here are fewer than 550,000 distinct CDR3 sequences, about 5.2% occurring once; the ten biggest clones make up under 4.5%. This clonotype showed up many times. The antigen is unknown. Overall study results and limits: In peripheral blood, disease-linked CD8+ clones occurred at relatively low frequencies. Seemingly distinctive of ankylosing spondylitis blood was a TCR beta motif formed by eight highly homologous variants. Disease-linked clones were reportedly significantly enriched in matched ankylosing spondylitis synovial fluid. Some motif variants were previously reported in reactive arthritis synovial fluid and blood.

The CDR3 has 14 amino acids. Germline CDR1 reads SGHAT; CDR2 reads FQNNGV. V gave up 6 bases and J gave up 6 bases, with 12 bases separating them. This TCR was recovered from a male donor with ankylosing spondylitis. This chain uses TRBV11-2 with TRBJ1-6; possibly TRBD1 for D (6 bases). Input material: blood, either unsorted or a sorted T cell fraction (not recorded which). CDR3 region: CASRPGQVNSPLHF. The CDR3 DNA follows: TGTGCCAGCAGACCGGGACAAGTTAATTCACCCCTCCACTTT.